Presented here are 5 T cell receptor beta chains from one specimen sequenced in a study of cytomegalovirus exposure and HLA in healthy donors. It was with 60 Vbeta and 13 Jbeta primers that the PCR ran. Here immunoSEQ multiplex PCR was the method, and the copy in TCRdb shows in-frame clones only, minus some. The table for this sample gives some 120,000 clones. The source material was PBMCs. Receptor source: a man between 18 and 29 years old in good health and CMV-seronegative.

V and J are TRBV10-3 and TRBJ2-1; the match to TRBD2 covers 12 bases. From germline, CDR1 is ENHRY and CDR2 SYGVKD. V shed 7 bases and J 8 bases; nucleotides not matched to a gene: 12. This CDR3 spans 16 amino acids. The CDR3 spells CAITVSTSGRLYEQFF. CDR3 nucleotide sequence: TGTGCCATCACCGTCTCGACTAGCGGGAGATTATATGAGCAGTTCTTC.

The chain uses TRBV28 and TRBJ1-1, with 12 bases identical to TRBD1. CDR1 is MDHEN, CDR2 SYDVKM, per germline. The CDR3 spans 15 residues. With 8 bases clipped from V and 3 bases from J, the junction kept 7 bases outside the gene matches. CDR3: CASGTGTGGYTEAFF. The CDR3, as DNA: TGTGCCAGCGGAACCGGGACAGGGGGCTACACTGAAGCTTTCTTT.

The rearrangement links TRBV7-3 to TRBJ2-5; D perhaps matches TRBD2 (5 bases). Between the trimmed V and J ends, which lost 2 bases and 5 bases, there was a span of 18 bases. This CDR3 is 16 amino acids long. Germline assignment: CDR1 SGHTA and CDR2 FQGTGA. Here the CDR3 reads CASSLGSASGGETQYF. CDR3 bases: TGTGCCAGCAGCTTAGGCTCTGCCAGCGGTGGGGAGACCCAGTACTTC.

The J gene is TRBJ2-1, the V gene TRBV5-4, with D tentatively TRBD1 (5 bases). Trimming took 4 bases from V and 8 from J, leaving 16 bases between them. In germline, CDR1 is SGHNT, CDR2 YYREEE (reference sequence). The CDR3 extends over 14 amino acids. The DNA for the CDR3 is TGTGCCAGCAGCCTGAGGTCAGGGAAGGATGAGCAGTTCTTC. It yields the protein CASSLRSGKDEQFF. The full variable domain, rest sourced from reference TRBV5-4 and TRBJ2-1, is ETGVTQSPTHLIKTRGQQVTLRCSSQSGHNTVSWYQQALGQGPQFIFQYYREEENGRGNFPPRFSGLQFPNYSSELNVNALELDDSALYLCASSLRSGKDEQFFGPGTRLTVL.

This rearrangement joins TRBV5-6 to TRBJ2-7; D possibly corresponds to TRBD1 (5 bases). Germline-derived CDR1 and CDR2 are SGHDT and YYEEEE. The CDR3 loop spans 14 amino acids. With 4 bases removed from V and 3 bases from J, the gap between germline ends came to 14 bases. The CDR3 DNA reads as TGTGCCAGCAGCGCACAACAGGCGATCTACGAGCAGTACTTC. Its translation: CASSAQQAIYEQYF.